This paragraph reports one TCR beta chain. The table came from immunoSEQ multiplex PCR; TCRdb's copy has only in-frame clones and leaves some out. The profile covers 40,000 to 60,000 clones, with roughly 86% appearing a single time and around 16% taken by the ten largest. Germline assignment: CDR1 SQVTM and CDR2 ANQGSEA. CDR3 length: 14 amino acids. V lost 6 bases and J 0 bases, leaving 15 bases between the germline ends. The data are from a study of T cells in localized non-small cell lung cancer. The chain combines TRBV29-1 with TRBJ2-7, with D maybe TRBD1 (6 bases). This TCR came from a female donor with stage II lung adenocarcinoma. The source was PBMCs, collected before any cancer treatment. CDR3 protein: CSVAGDTFSYEQYF. The DNA for the CDR3 is TGCAGCGTCGCCGGGGACACCTTCTCCTACGAGCAGTACTTC.